Each of the 8 T cell receptor beta chains below was sequenced from the same sample in a study of long-term antiretroviral therapy in people with HIV. The run of the v3.0 immunoSEQ assay was at survey level. Some clones are missing from TCRdb's copy, which holds only in-frame ones; the method was immunoSEQ multiplex PCR. Of about 25,000 clones in the sample, approximately 95% were seen once. The material was unsorted PBMCs, obtained 7.6 years after starting antiretroviral therapy. The source of these receptors is a woman between 40 and 50 years old with HIV.

The rearrangement uses TRBV7-2 and TRBJ2-3; D is possibly TRBD1 (5 bases). The CDR3 runs to 17 residues. CDR1 and CDR2 from the germline V gene are SGHTA and FQGNSA. Trimming cost V 6 bases and J 0 bases, with 19 bases left between them. CDR3 nucleotide sequence: TGTGCCAGCAGACCCTTAGGGGCGTCAATCAGCACAGATACGCAGTATTTT. Translation gives CASRPLGASISTDTQYF.

The chain carries TRBV4-3 and TRBJ2-1; D is unresolved. There are 14 residues in the CDR3. CDR1 is LGHNA and CDR2 is YSLEER in the germline V gene. Trimming left V 1 base short and J 4 bases short, with 8 bases between. The CDR3: CASSQGLKYNEQFF. For the CDR3, the DNA is TGCGCCAGCAGCCAAGGCCTGAAATACAATGAGCAGTTCTTC.

This chain links TRBV30 with TRBJ1-1; tentatively, D is TRBD1 (5 bases). The CDR3 loop spans 13 amino acids. V gave up 1 base and J gave up 2 bases, with 8 bases separating them. Germline-derived CDR1 and CDR2 are GTSNPN and SVGIG (reference sequence). The CDR3 region is CAWSAQGNTEAFF. The CDR3 DNA reads as TGTGCCTGGAGTGCTCAGGGTAACACTGAAGCTTTCTTT.

The chain couples TRBV5-4 to TRBJ2-3, with unresolved D. From germline, CDR1 is SGHNT and CDR2 YYREEE (reference sequence). V lost 3 bases and J lost 4, with 9 bases in between. The CDR3 extends over 13 amino acids. Here the CDR3 reads CASSSGEADTQYF. In DNA form, the CDR3 reads TGTGCCAGCAGCTCCGGAGAGGCAGATACGCAGTATTTT. Together with reference TRBV5-4 and TRBJ2-3, the CDR3 gives the full variable domain: ETGVTQSPTHLIKTRGQQVTLRCSSQSGHNTVSWYQQALGQGPQFIFQYYREEENGRGNFPPRFSGLQFPNYSSELNVNALELDDSALYLCASSSGEADTQYFGPGTRLTVL.

The V call is TRBV30, the J call TRBJ1-2; D is perhaps TRBD1 (5 bases). V was shortened by 8 bases and J by 5 bases, with 12 bases between the two germline ends. The CDR3 covers 11 residues. Germline CDR1 and CDR2: GTSNPN and SVGIG (reference sequence). The CDR3 loop reads CAGNEGYGYTF. CDR3 sequence (DNA): TGTGCCGGAAACGAGGGGTATGGCTACACCTTC. Variable domain in full (rest from reference TRBV30 and TRBJ1-2): SQTIHQWPATLVQPVGSPLSLECTVEGTSNPNLYWYRQAAGRGLQLLFYSVGIGQISSEVPQNLSASRPQDRQFILSSKKLLLSDSGFYLCAGNEGYGYTFGSGTRLTVV.

The CDR3: CASSLGGEGQPQHF. Written as DNA, the CDR3 is TGTGCCAGCAGCTTGGGGGGGGAGGGACAGCCCCAGCATTTT. This chain joins TRBV7-2 and TRBJ1-5, with a weak D call TRBD1 (5 bases). The CDR3 covers 14 residues. Trimming removed 3 bases from V and 7 bases from J, with 13 bases in between. From germline, CDR1 is SGHTA and CDR2 FQGNSA.

The gene calls are TRBV4-3 and TRBJ2-7, with 7 bases aligning to TRBD1. CDR3 length: 16 amino acids. The ends lost 0 bases at V and 4 bases at J; junction bases unmatched: 9. The germline V gene has CDR1 LGHNA and CDR2 YSLEER. The CDR3 bases are TGCGCCAGCAGCCAAGATCACGGGACAGCAGGGTACGAGCAGTACTTC. This translates into CASSQDHGTAGYEQYF.

J is TRBJ2-5 and V is TRBV7-2; D tentatively reads TRBD1 or TRBD2 (5 bases each). The V gene's germline CDR1 is SGHTA and CDR2 FQGNSA. Trimming left V 5 bases short and J 5 bases short, with 9 bases between. The CDR3 loop spans 12 amino acids. The CDR3 protein is CASSGDLETQYF. CDR3 nucleotide sequence: TGTGCCAGCAGCGGGGACCTGGAGACCCAGTACTTC. Supplemented by reference TRBV7-2 and TRBJ2-5, the full variable domain reads GAGVSQSPSNKVTEKGKDVELRCDPISGHTALYWYRQSLGQGLEFLIYFQGNSAPDKSGLPSDRFSAERTGGSVSTLTIQRTQQEDSAVYLCASSGDLETQYFGPGTRLLVL.